The source of this TCR beta chain is a study of OX40 agonist ivuxolimab in advanced cancers. Regarding the complete study: Ivuxolimab, which targeted the costimulatory receptor OX40 (CD134), was an agonistic, fully human IgG2 monoclonal antibody. Intravenous ivuxolimab was administered to patients every 2 weeks at six dose levels: 0.01, 0.1, 0.3, 1.5, 3 and 10 mg/kg. Of the approximately 50 patients in dose escalation, about 20 had hepatocellular carcinoma, about 15 had melanoma, 9 had renal cell carcinoma and 9 had head and neck cancer. In the dose-escalation cohort, 82.7% of patients were male, and the mean age was roughly 60 years, with a range of about 23 to 85. Patients were allowed to have had prior anti-PD-1, anti-PD-L1 or anti-CTLA-4 therapy, and around 40% of the dose-escalation patients had previously received checkpoint inhibitors. Three dose-escalation patients achieved partial responses, one with hepatocellular carcinoma and two with cutaneous melanoma. The point of sequencing TCRbeta in the periphery was to test whether ivuxolimab changed TCR sequence diversity and drove clonal T-cell expansion. The paper covers the monotherapy dose-escalation part of the phase I ivuxolimab trial, which included N of about 56 patients. What the research found in general, with its limitations: At doses of 0.1 to 3.0 mg/kg, clonal expansion of both CD4+ and CD8+ blood T cells was observed from baseline to week 6. Low levels of normalized T-cell clonal expansion were also seen in some patients who did not respond. Which antigens the clonally expanded peripheral T cells were specific for was not determined. In the 0.1-3.0 mg/kg groups, partial responders had among the lowest normalized peripheral clonal expansion, particularly in CD8+ T cells. After ivuxolimab, CD8+ T cells had more expanded clones than CD4+ T cells on average.

Trimming removed 2 bases from V and 5 bases from J, leaving 12 bases between the germline ends. The germline V gene gives CDR1 as MNHEY and CDR2 as SVGAGI. There are 14 amino acids in the CDR3, from cysteine to phenylalanine inclusive. The DNA shown is the 42-base CDR3, in frame from base 1. The trial excluded patients who had a history of autoimmune disease or who were on systemic immunosuppression. Peripheral blood for TCR sequencing was collected from all dose cohorts at baseline, on cycle 4 day 1, and on cycle 7 day 1. Samples were obtained from an open-label, multicenter, first-in-human phase I dose-escalation trial of ivuxolimab. Adults with locally advanced or metastatic head and neck squamous cell, hepatocellular, melanoma or renal cell carcinoma were enrolled in the trial. CD4+ and CD8+ T cells were sorted separately from peripheral blood before TCR sequencing. Genomic DNA was extracted from sorted cells for sequencing of the TCRbeta CDR3 region. The immunoSEQ Assay was used to sequence the TCRbeta CDR3 regions. The table comes from immuneACCESS by way of TCRdb, which keeps in-frame sequences with V and J called. Part of the clones is missing from these tables; in studies checked, under half for an unresolved V gene and the rest for unknown reasons. Here the sample has around 63,000 clones; 85% to 90% occur a single time. Approximately 10% of the sample is in the top ten clones.

On this clone itself: Its antigen has not been determined. The input lacks base qualities; no much larger clone sits a single base away.

The TCR comes from an adult with an advanced solid tumor such as melanoma, head and neck, liver or kidney cancer. The source was CD4+ or CD8+ T cells sorted from blood, collected in a trial of the OX40 agonist ivuxolimab. The sequence is built from TRBV6-5 and TRBJ2-5, with the D gene too uncertain to name. CDR3 region: CASSYTRLGETQYF. The nucleotide sequence is given as TGTGCCAGCAGTTACACACGACTCGGGGAGACCCAGTACTTC.